Below, one TCR beta chain is given with its context. Its matching antigen is unknown. The data were obtained in a study of CD8+ T cells in alopecia areata. Study-wide points: For lesional scalp, especially alopecia totalis/universalis, clonality was higher than in normal scalp. Scalp samples also contribute reads from the resident alphabeta T cells found in normal skin.

The CDR3 is 14 amino acids. Germline-derived CDR1 and CDR2 are SQVTM and ANQGSEA. The junction had 5 bases not matched to a gene; V was cut back by 5 bases and J by 3 bases. As part of sample collection, lesional scalp punch biopsies and peripheral blood were taken from alopecia areata patients. RNA extraction was followed by reverse transcription into cDNA, which acted as the sequencing template. Only in-frame clones appear in the TCRdb table, and some are missing; sequencing was by immunoSEQ multiplex PCR. The sample carries fewer than 250,000 clones, around 62% recorded once. The sequence was obtained from a human donor with alopecia areata. The V and J genes are TRBV29-1 and TRBJ2-1; 9 positions agree with TRBD2. The material sequenced was CD4+ T cells sorted from blood, taken at week 0. CDR3 nucleotide sequence: TGCAGCGTTAGGGGACTAGCATTCTACAATGAGCAGTTCTTC. Encoded protein: CSVRGLAFYNEQFF.